Listed below are T cell receptor beta chains from one sample, sequenced in a study of OX40 agonist ivuxolimab in advanced cancers. Profiled with immunoSEQ multiplex PCR; TCRdb holds only in-frame clones, not every one. The sample consists of roughly 76,000 clones, over 75% of them appearing once. The sequenced sample was CD4+ or CD8+ T cells sorted from blood, obtained in a trial of the OX40 agonist ivuxolimab. The receptors were gathered from an adult with an advanced solid tumor such as melanoma, head and neck, liver or kidney cancer. CDR3s include the opening cysteine and the closing phenylalanine or tryptophan. The D gene is left open where the match is weak. Size tells how often a clone was seen (once, few, many) or the class of an expanded clone, and some rows leave it out.

>TRBJ1-1|NA|TRBV6-1|NA
CASKRDTNTEAFF
TGTGCCAGCAAAAGGGACACTAACACTGAAGCTTTCTTT
>TRBJ1-2|TRBD1|TRBV27|NA
CASSPGGQAFNYGYTF
TGTGCCAGCAGCCCCGGAGGACAGGCTTTTAACTATGGCTACACCTTC
>TRBJ2-2|NA|TRBV6-5|NA
CASSYTDSDTGELFF
TGTGCCAGCAGTTATACCGACAGTGACACCGGGGAGCTGTTTTTT
>TRBJ1-1|NA|TRBV16|once
CASSQSGRTAEAFF
TGTGCCAGCAGCCAATCAGGTCGGACGGCTGAAGCTTTCTTT
>TRBJ2-7|NA|TRBV11-2|once
CASSLSPGRDEQYF
TGTGCCAGCAGCTTATCCCCGGGGCGGGACGAGCAGTACTTC
>TRBJ1-5|NA|TRBV30|NA
CAWSVPQVNQPQHF
TGTGCCTGGAGTGTACCCCAGGTGAATCAGCCCCAGCATTTT
>TRBJ2-1|NA|TRBV5-5|NA
CASARGADYNEQFF
TGTGCCAGCGCCCGGGGGGCCGACTACAATGAGCAGTTCTTC
>TRBJ1-6|NA|TRBV7-2|NA
CASSFFRDNSPLHF
TGTGCCAGCAGCTTCTTCCGAGATAATTCACCCCTCCACTTT
>TRBJ2-7|NA|TRBV28|NA
CASSLGGSRTYEQYF
TGTGCCAGCAGTTTAGGGGGTTCTAGGACGTACGAGCAGTACTTC
>TRBJ2-7|NA|TRBV6-5|NA
CASSLRQVSYEQYF
TGTGCCAGCAGTCTTAGACAGGTATCCTACGAGCAGTACTTC
>TRBJ1-4|NA|TRBV27|NA
CASPARGRTNEKLFF
TGTGCCAGCCCGGCTCGGGGGCGAACTAATGAAAAACTGTTTTTT
>TRBJ2-2|NA|TRBV9|NA
CASSSRRGWNTGELFF
TGTGCCAGCAGTTCAAGAAGGGGGTGGAACACCGGGGAGCTGTTTTTT
>TRBJ2-3|TRBD2|TRBV9|NA
CASSRLASDTQYF
TGTGCCAGCAGCCGACTAGCCTCTGATACGCAGTATTTT
>TRBJ1-2|TRBD1|TRBV5-6|NA
CASSLEQGNYGYTF
TGTGCCAGCAGCTTGGAACAGGGGAACTATGGCTACACCTTC
>TRBJ2-1|NA|TRBV25-1|once
CASSPASAELYNEQFF
TGTGCCAGCAGCCCCGCGTCAGCGGAACTCTACAATGAGCAGTTCTTC
>TRBJ2-7|TRBD1|TRBV18|NA
CASSPLARGSYEQYF
TGTGCCAGCTCACCACTGGCCAGGGGGTCCTACGAGCAGTACTTC
>TRBJ2-7|NA|TRBV5-4|few
CASSLAYTGNSYEQYF
TGTGCCAGCAGCTTGGCCTATACAGGAAACTCCTACGAGCAGTACTTC
>TRBJ2-1|TRBD2|TRBV18|NA
CASSQDLGTSHLNEQFF
TGTGCCAGCTCCCAGGACCTAGGGACTAGTCATTTAAATGAGCAGTTCTTC
>TRBJ2-3|NA|TRBV19|NA
CASSTGTLWDTQYF
TGTGCCAGTAGCACCGGGACACTGTGGGATACGCAGTATTTT
>TRBJ1-1|NA|TRBV30|NA
CAWKGQGGTEAFF
TGTGCCTGGAAGGGGCAAGGCGGCACTGAAGCTTTCTTT
>TRBJ2-5|NA|TRBV2|NA
CASSADPGPQETQYF
TGTGCCAGCAGTGCTGACCCGGGACCTCAAGAGACCCAGTACTTC
>TRBJ2-7|NA|TRBV7-8|NA
CASSLGSSPYEQYF
TGTGCCAGCAGCTTAGGTTCCAGTCCATACGAGCAGTACTTC
>TRBJ2-7|TRBD2|TRBV7-9|NA
CASSLAGGPNEQYF
TGTGCCAGCAGCTTAGCGGGAGGGCCGAACGAGCAGTACTTC
>TRBJ1-1|NA|TRBV4-3|NA
CASSQVGGRTFNTEAFF
TGCGCCAGCAGCCAAGTCGGGGGCAGAACTTTTAACACTGAAGCTTTCTTT
>TRBJ1-1|NA|TRBV19|NA
CASSIDQLNTEAFF
TGTGCCAGTAGTATAGATCAGTTGAACACTGAAGCTTTCTTT
>TRBJ2-7|TRBD1|TRBV20-1|few
CSARWTGQMYF
TGCAGTGCTAGGTGGACAGGGCAGATGTACTTC
>TRBJ1-2|TRBD1|TRBV5-4|NA
CASSLRGGQGAEGYTF
TGTGCCAGCAGCTTGCGGGGGGGACAGGGGGCAGAGGGCTACACCTTC
>TRBJ2-1|NA|TRBV13|once
CASRSEMWGVTHEQFF
TGTGCCAGCAGATCCGAGATGTGGGGGGTCACGCATGAGCAGTTCTTC
>TRBJ1-6|NA|TRBV11-2|NA
CASSLGGGSYNSPLHF
TGTGCCAGCAGCTTAGGGGGGGGCTCCTATAATTCACCCCTCCACTTT
>TRBJ1-4|NA|TRBV5-6|NA
CASSRRTDEKLFF
TGTGCCAGCAGCCGAAGGACAGATGAAAAACTGTTTTTT
>TRBJ1-5|NA|TRBV10-2|NA
CASSESRGQPQHF
TGCGCCAGCAGTGAGTCCAGGGGTCAGCCCCAGCATTTT
>TRBJ2-7|NA|TRBV19|NA
CASRGAFTFGNEQYF
TGTGCCAGTAGAGGGGCGTTCACCTTCGGGAACGAGCAGTACTTC
>TRBJ1-4|NA|TRBV5-1|NA
CASSLGQMHEKLFF
TGCGCCAGCAGCTTGGGACAGATGCATGAAAAACTGTTTTTT
>TRBJ1-1|TRBD1|TRBV10-3|few
CAISNRDRGGNTEAFF
TGTGCCATCAGTAACCGGGACAGGGGCGGGAACACTGAAGCTTTCTTT
>TRBJ1-2|NA|TRBV30|NA
CAWSEGLNYGYTF
TGTGCCTGGAGTGAGGGGCTTAACTATGGCTACACCTTC
>TRBJ1-5|TRBD1|TRBV15|NA
CATSRLRTGPLIQPQHF
TGTGCCACCAGCAGACTGAGGACAGGCCCACTAATCCAGCCCCAGCATTTT
>TRBJ2-7|NA|TRBV15|NA
CATSRGIGYEQYF
TGTGCCACCAGCAGAGGCATAGGTTACGAGCAGTACTTC
>TRBJ2-7|NA|TRBV7-2|NA
CASSFARSSYEQYF
TGTGCCAGCAGCTTCGCGAGGAGCTCCTACGAGCAGTACTTC
>TRBJ2-1|TRBD2|TRBV30|NA
CAWLGVAGEQFF
TGTGCCTGGCTCGGGGTAGCGGGCGAGCAGTTCTTC
>TRBJ2-1|TRBD2|TRBV7-2|NA
CASSLLESGRRIEQFF
TGTGCCAGCAGCTTACTCGAGAGCGGGAGGAGGATTGAGCAGTTCTTC